The clone carrying this T cell receptor (beta chain) was found a few times. This record belongs to a study of T cells after yellow fever vaccination. Study at large: Researchers used SMART-Seq v4 Ultra Low Input to prepare fractions that had low cell numbers.

CDR3 size: 13 residues. Trimming cost V 7 bases and J 5 bases, with 14 bases left between them. MiXCR was run by TCRdb on the 5' RACE reads, yielding one entry per CDR3 protein. Counted here are 350,000 to 450,000 distinct CDR3 sequences, approximately 18% occurring once; the ten biggest clones make up 18%. This sample comprised PBMCs, obtained before the yellow fever booster vaccination. The rearrangement uses TRBV12-3 or TRBV12-4 and TRBJ1-1; D unresolved. This receptor was identified in a man younger than 35 who received the YFV17D yellow fever vaccine. CDR3 loop: CASTLQWGTEAFF. In DNA form, the CDR3 reads TGTGCCAGCACACTCCAGTGGGGAACTGAAGCTTTCTTT.